The rows below give T cell receptor beta chains drawn from one sample of a study of CD8+ T cells in alopecia areata. Only in-frame clones appear in the TCRdb table, and some are missing; sequencing was by immunoSEQ multiplex PCR. The profile shows 170,000 or so clones, about 53% of them singletons. The sequencing used CD8+ T cells sorted from blood, collected at week 24, from a patient treated with tofacitinib. The receptors come from a human donor with alopecia areata. Each CDR3 is given without its conserved first and last residue. The order of the fields is CDR3 protein, D gene, J gene, V gene, clone size. D genes are given only for firm matches. Clone size is shown for a subset of rows, as once, few, many or a class of expanded clone.

ASSSRQGVSYEQY | TRBD1 | TRBJ2-7 | TRBV5-1 | NA
SVAGQGDRNSYEQY | TRBD1 | TRBJ2-7 | TRBV29-1 | NA
SVELAGLYNEQF | TRBD2 | TRBJ2-1 | TRBV29-1 | few
ASSLSGYDYEQY | NA | TRBJ2-7 | TRBV5-1 | few
ASSYGTGAYEQY | TRBD1 | TRBJ2-7 | TRBV4-1 | NA
AHPTQDANTGELF | NA | TRBJ2-2 | TRBV7-9 | NA
ASSESRGLTYEQY | NA | TRBJ2-7 | TRBV2 | NA
ASKTSQHNEQF | NA | TRBJ2-1 | TRBV28 | NA
ASSSQEGVRLNTEAF | NA | TRBJ1-1 | TRBV19 | few
SVEGGGTEAF | NA | TRBJ1-1 | TRBV29-1 | NA
ASSIDGRGTGELF | NA | TRBJ2-2 | TRBV19 | NA
ASSSEGNRYNSPLH | NA | TRBJ1-6 | TRBV11-2 | NA